The entry below describes one T cell receptor (beta chain). What it binds is not known. V lost 5 bases to trimming and J lost 2 bases, with 13 bases between them. This CDR3 spans 14 amino acids. Germline loops: CDR1 SGHTA, CDR2 FQGNSA. The sample comes from a study of Graves' ophthalmopathy and Graves' hyperthyroidism. Study-wide points: From stable hyperthyroidism, ophthalmopathy was separated by a 13-signature model with 85% to 90% sensitivity and 75% to 84% specificity.

The sequenced template was RNA, covering the TCR beta CDR3 region. Following a first-round RT-PCR that used HTBI primers, a second-round multiplex PCR was carried out. TCRdb used MiXCR to reprocess the multiplex PCR reads, holding one entry per CDR3 protein. The data show approximately 1.2 million distinct CDR3 sequences, about 38% seen once. V and J are TRBV7-2 and TRBJ2-7; D is ambiguous. The sequenced sample consisted of peripheral blood or thyroid tissue (not recorded which). This clonotype originated in an adult man with Graves' hyperthyroidism. The CDR3 sequence: CASSLFLGTYEQYF. For the CDR3, the DNA is TGTGCCAGCAGCCTCTTTTTGGGCACCTACGAGCAGTACTTC.